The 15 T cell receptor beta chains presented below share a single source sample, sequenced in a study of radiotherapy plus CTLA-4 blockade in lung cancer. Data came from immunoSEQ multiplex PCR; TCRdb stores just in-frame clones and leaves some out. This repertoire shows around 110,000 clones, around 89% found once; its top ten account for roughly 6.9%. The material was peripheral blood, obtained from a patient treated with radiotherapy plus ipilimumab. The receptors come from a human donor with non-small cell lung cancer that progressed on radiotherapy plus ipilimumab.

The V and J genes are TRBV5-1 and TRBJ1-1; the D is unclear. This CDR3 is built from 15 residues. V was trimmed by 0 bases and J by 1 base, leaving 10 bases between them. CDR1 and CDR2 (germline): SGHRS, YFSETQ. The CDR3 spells CASSLARIGNTEAFF. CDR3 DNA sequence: TGCGCCAGCAGCTTGGCCAGAATAGGGAACACTGAAGCTTTCTTT.

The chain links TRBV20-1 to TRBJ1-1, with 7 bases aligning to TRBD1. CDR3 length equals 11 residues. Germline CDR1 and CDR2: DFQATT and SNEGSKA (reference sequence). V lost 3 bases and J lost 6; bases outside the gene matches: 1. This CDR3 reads CSASRGAEAFF. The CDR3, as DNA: TGCAGTGCTAGCAGGGGGGCTGAAGCTTTCTTT.

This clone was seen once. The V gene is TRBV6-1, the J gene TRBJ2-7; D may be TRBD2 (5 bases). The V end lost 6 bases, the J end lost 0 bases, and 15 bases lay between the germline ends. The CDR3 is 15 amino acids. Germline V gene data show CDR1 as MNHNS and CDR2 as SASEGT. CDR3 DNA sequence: TGTGCCAGCAGGACTAAAGCTGGAAGCTCCTACGAGCAGTACTTC. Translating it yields CASRTKAGSSYEQYF.

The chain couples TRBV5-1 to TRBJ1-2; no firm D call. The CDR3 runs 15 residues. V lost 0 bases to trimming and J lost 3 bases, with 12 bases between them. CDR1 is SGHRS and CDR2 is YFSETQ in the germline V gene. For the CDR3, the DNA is TGCGCCAGCAGCTTGGCCGTGGGAAAGGACTATGGCTACACCTTC. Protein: CASSLAVGKDYGYTF.

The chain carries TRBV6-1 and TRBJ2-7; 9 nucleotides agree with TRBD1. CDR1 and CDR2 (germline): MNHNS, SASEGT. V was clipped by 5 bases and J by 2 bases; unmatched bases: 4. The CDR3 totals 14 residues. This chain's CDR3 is CASSRGQGPYEQYF. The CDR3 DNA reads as TGTGCCAGCAGTCGCGGACAGGGGCCCTACGAGCAGTACTTC.

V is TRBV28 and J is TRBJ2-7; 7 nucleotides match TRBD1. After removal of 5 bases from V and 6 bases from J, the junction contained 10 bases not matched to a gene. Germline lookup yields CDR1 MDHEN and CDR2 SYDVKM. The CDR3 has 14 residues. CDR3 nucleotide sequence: TGTGCCAGCAGTCTAGACAGGGTAAAGGGCGAGCAGTACTTC. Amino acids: CASSLDRVKGEQYF. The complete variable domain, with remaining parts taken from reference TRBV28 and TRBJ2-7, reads DVKVTQSSRYLVKRTGEKVFLECVQDMDHENMFWYRQDPGLGLRLIYFSYDVKMKEKGDIPEGYSVSREKKERFSLILESASTNQTSMYLCASSLDRVKGEQYFGPGTRLTVT.

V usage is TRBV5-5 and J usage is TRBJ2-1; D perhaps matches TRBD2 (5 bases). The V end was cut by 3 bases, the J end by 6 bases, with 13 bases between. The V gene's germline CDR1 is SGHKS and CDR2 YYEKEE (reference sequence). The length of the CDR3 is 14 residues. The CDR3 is CASSWVLGVNEQFF. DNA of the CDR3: TGTGCCAGCAGCTGGGTACTAGGAGTCAATGAGCAGTTCTTC.

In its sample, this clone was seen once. The CDR3: CASSEAQGSSGNTIYF. Here the CDR3 DNA reads TGTGCCAGCAGTGAGGCACAGGGTTCCTCTGGAAACACCATATATTTT. This sequence joins TRBV2 and TRBJ1-3; D is possibly TRBD1 (6 bases). V lost 3 bases and J lost 0, with 12 bases in between. The CDR3 spans 16 residues. Per germline, CDR1 SNHLY and CDR2 FYNNEI. The full variable domain, rest sourced from reference TRBV2 and TRBJ1-3, is EPEVTQTPSHQVTQMGQEVILRCVPISNHLYFYWYRQILGQKVEFLVSFYNNEISEKSEIFDDQFSVERPDGSNFTLKIRSTKLEDSAMYFCASSEAQGSSGNTIYFGEGSWLTVV.

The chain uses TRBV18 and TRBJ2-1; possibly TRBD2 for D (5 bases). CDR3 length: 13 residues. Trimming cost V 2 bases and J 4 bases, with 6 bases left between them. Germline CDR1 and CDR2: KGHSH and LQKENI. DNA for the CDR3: TGTGCCAGCTCACCAACGGGGTACAATGAGCAGTTCTTC. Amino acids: CASSPTGYNEQFF.

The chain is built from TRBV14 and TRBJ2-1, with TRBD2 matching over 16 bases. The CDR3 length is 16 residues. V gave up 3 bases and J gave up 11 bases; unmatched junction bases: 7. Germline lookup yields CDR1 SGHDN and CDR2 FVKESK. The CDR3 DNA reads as TGTGCCAGCAGCCACCTCGGGACTAGCGGGAGGGCCAAGCAGTTCTTC. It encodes CASSHLGTSGRAKQFF.

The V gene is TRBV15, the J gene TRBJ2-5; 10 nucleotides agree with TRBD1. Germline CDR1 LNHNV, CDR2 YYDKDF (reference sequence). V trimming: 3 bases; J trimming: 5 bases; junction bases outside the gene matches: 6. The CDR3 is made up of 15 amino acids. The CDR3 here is CATSRRQGAGETQYF. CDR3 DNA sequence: TGTGCCACCAGCAGGAGACAGGGGGCAGGGGAGACCCAGTACTTC. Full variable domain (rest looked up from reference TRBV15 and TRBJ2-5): DAMVIQNPRYQVTQFGKPVTLSCSQTLNHNVMYWYQQKSSQAPKLLFHYYDKDFNNEADTPDNFQSRRPNTSFCFLDIRSPGLGDTAMYLCATSRRQGAGETQYFGPGTRLLVL.

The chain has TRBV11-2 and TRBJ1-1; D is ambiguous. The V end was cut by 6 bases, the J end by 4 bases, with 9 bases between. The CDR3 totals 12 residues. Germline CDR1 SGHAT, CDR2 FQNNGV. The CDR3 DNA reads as TGTGCCAGCAGACAAACCCCCACTGAAGCTTTCTTT. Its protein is CASRQTPTEAFF. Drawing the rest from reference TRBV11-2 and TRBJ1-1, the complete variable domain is EAGVAQSPRYKIIEKRQSVAFWCNPISGHATLYWYQQILGQGPKLLIQFQNNGVVDDSQLPKDRFSAERLKGVDSTLKIQPAKLEDSAVYLCASRQTPTEAFFGQGTRLTVV.

The CDR3 loop reads CASSSVVLQHTDTQYF. CDR3 sequence (DNA): TGTGCCAGTAGTAGTGTGGTTTTGCAACACACAGATACGCAGTATTTT. The V and J genes are TRBV19 and TRBJ2-3; D is unclear. CDR1 and CDR2 (germline): LNHDA, SQIVND (reference sequence). This CDR3 has 16 residues. V shed 4 bases and J shed 2 bases, with 16 bases lying between them.

CDR3 protein: CSVGGTSGSYTQYF. The CDR3 coding sequence is TGCAGCGTTGGGGGAACTAGCGGGAGTTATACGCAGTATTTT. The V gene is TRBV29-1, the J gene TRBJ2-3; 11 nucleotides match TRBD2. The V gene end was trimmed by 4 bases and the J gene end by 7 bases; junction bases not matched to a gene: 7. The CDR3 is made up of 14 amino acids. Per the germline V gene, CDR1 is SQVTM and CDR2 is ANQGSEA.

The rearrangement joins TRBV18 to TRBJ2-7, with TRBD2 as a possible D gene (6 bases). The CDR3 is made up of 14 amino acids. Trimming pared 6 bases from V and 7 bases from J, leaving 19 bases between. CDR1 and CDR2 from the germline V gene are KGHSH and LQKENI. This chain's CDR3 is CASSLTGEKGEQYF. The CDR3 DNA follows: TGTGCCAGCTCCCTCACGGGAGAGAAAGGAGAGCAGTACTTC.